The rows below give T cell receptor beta chains drawn from one sample of a study of blood T cell repertoires in COVID-19. The data were produced by immunoSEQ multiplex PCR, yet TCRdb's version contains in-frame clones alone and is incomplete. The sample has over 85,000 clones; 70% to 90% are singletons. The sequencing input was peripheral blood. The origin of the receptors is a man in his 70s with acute or convalescent COVID-19. The CDR3 runs from the conserved cysteine through the conserved F or W. Each record gives: clone size, D gene, V gene, J gene, CDR3 DNA, CDR3 protein. A D gene is named only where the DNA matches it firmly. Clone size, where shown, is once, few, many, or a class for clones that have expanded.

>.|.|TRBV18|TRBJ2-7
TGTGCCAGCTCACAATTTAGGACAGAACTTTACGAGCAGTACTTC
CASSQFRTELYEQYF
>.|.|TRBV12-1|TRBJ2-3
TGTGCCACTAGGGGTACGCAGTATTTT
CATRGTQYF
>.|.|TRBV5-1|TRBJ2-2
TGCGCCAGCAGCCTTACCGCCCTGACAGCGTTCGCGAACACCGGGGAGCTGTTTTTT
CASSLTALTAFANTGELFF
>.|.|TRBV4-1|TRBJ1-6
TGCGCCAGCAGCCAAAGGGGGAATTCACCCCTCCACTTT
CASSQRGNSPLHF
>.|.|TRBV2|TRBJ1-2
TGTGCCAGCACTACCCAGGGTTCTAACTATGGCTACACCTTC
CASTTQGSNYGYTF
>.|.|TRBV2|TRBJ1-3
TGTGCCAGCACAGGGGACGGAAACACCATATATTTT
CASTGDGNTIYF
>few|TRBD1|TRBV28|TRBJ1-2
TGTGCCACCCTTGAAACGGGACAGGGGGCTCGTGGCTACACCTTC
CATLETGQGARGYTF
>once|.|TRBV5-1|TRBJ2-2
TGCGCCAGCAGCCCGCGAGGCCACGGGAACACCGGGGAGCTGTTTTTT
CASSPRGHGNTGELFF
>.|.|TRBV11-3|TRBJ2-1
TGTGCCAGCAGCTCCCCGAGTAGGGGGAGCTCCTACAATGAGCAGTTCTTC
CASSSPSRGSSYNEQFF
>.|.|TRBV7-7|TRBJ2-5
TGTGCCAGCAGCCCTAGAAAGGGACTGGGAGAGACCCAGTACTTC
CASSPRKGLGETQYF
>.|.|TRBV5-4|TRBJ1-6
TGTGCCAGCAGCTTGTTTACAGGGAATAATTCACCCCTCCACTTT
CASSLFTGNNSPLHF
>.|.|TRBV6-1|TRBJ2-3
TGTGCCAGCAGTGAAGCCAGAGCGGTTACGCAGTATTTT
CASSEARAVTQYF
>.|TRBD2|TRBV2|TRBJ2-1
TGTGCCAGCAGTGAATTTCGGGGGGCCTACAATGAGCAGTTCTTC
CASSEFRGAYNEQFF
>.|.|TRBV19|TRBJ1-1
TGTGCCACTAGTGTGACAGGGAACACTGAAGCTTTCTTT
CATSVTGNTEAFF
>.|TRBD1|TRBV5-1|TRBJ2-3
TGCGCCAGCAGCTTACAGGGGGCGAGCACAGATACGCAGTATTTT
CASSLQGASTDTQYF
>.|TRBD1|TRBV7-9|TRBJ1-2
TGTGCCAGCAGCTTAGGGGACAGGGGAAGCTATGGCTACACCTTC
CASSLGDRGSYGYTF
>.|TRBD2|TRBV3-1/TRBV3-2|TRBJ2-2
TGTGCCAGCAGCCAAGGGAGAAGACTAGCGGGGGGGAACACCGGGGAGCTGTTTTTT
CASSQGRRLAGGNTGELFF
>.|TRBD1|TRBV27|TRBJ1-4
TGTGCCAGCAGTTCCCGCTTCAGGGGGGATGAAAAACTGTTTTTT
CASSSRFRGDEKLFF
>.|.|TRBV18|TRBJ1-2
TGTGCCAGCTCACCGAGCGCGGATGGGGACTGGGGCTACACCTTC
CASSPSADGDWGYTF
>.|TRBD1|TRBV29-1|TRBJ2-1
TGCAGCGTTGAACACCGGGACAGGGGCGGCCATGAGCAGTTCTTC
CSVEHRDRGGHEQFF
>.|.|TRBV2|TRBJ1-5
TGTGCCAGCAGTGATCGAGGGATAGGCAATCAGCCCCAGCATTTT
CASSDRGIGNQPQHF
>few|TRBD2|TRBV10-3|TRBJ2-3
TGTGCCATCAGCGAAAGTAGCGGGGGGGTCACAGATACGCAGTATTTT
CAISESSGGVTDTQYF
>.|TRBD1|TRBV19|TRBJ1-5
TGTGCCAGTAGTGCAAACAGGGGAGAGAAGCCCCAGCATTTT
CASSANRGEKPQHF
>.|.|TRBV5-4|TRBJ2-5
TGTGCCAGCAGCTTGAAATCGGGGCAAGAGACCCAGTACTTC
CASSLKSGQETQYF
>.|.|TRBV5-1|TRBJ2-5
TGCGCCAGCAGTGGTGGCCGTGGAGAGACCCAGTACTTC
CASSGGRGETQYF
>once|TRBD1|TRBV4-1|TRBJ1-4
TGCGCCAGCAGCCAACAGGGGGCTAATGAAAAACTGTTTTTT
CASSQQGANEKLFF
>.|TRBD2|TRBV27|TRBJ2-3
TGTGCCAGCAGCCACGGTCCGGGACTAGCGGGGATGGATACGCAGTATTTT
CASSHGPGLAGMDTQYF
>once|.|TRBV30|TRBJ2-7
TGTGCCTGGACCCCGACCAGGGCCCCCTACGAGCAGTACTTC
CAWTPTRAPYEQYF
>once|.|TRBV12-3/TRBV12-4|TRBJ1-6
TGTGCCAGCAAGGGAGGGGATAATTCACCCCTCCACTTT
CASKGGDNSPLHF
>.|TRBD2|TRBV5-4|TRBJ2-3
TGTGCCAGCAGCTTAAGCGGGGGGGCCCCAGATACGCAGTATTTT
CASSLSGGAPDTQYF
>.|.|TRBV12-3/TRBV12-4|TRBJ1-1
TGTGCCAGCAGTTACAGGGAGGGCACTGAAGCTTTCTTT
CASSYREGTEAFF
>.|.|TRBV4-1|TRBJ1-2
TGCGCCAGCAGCCAAGAGGCACAATATGGCTACACCTTC
CASSQEAQYGYTF
>.|.|TRBV13|TRBJ2-5
TGTGCCAGCAGCGGCAGGGGCCCCCAAGAGACCCAGTACTTC
CASSGRGPQETQYF
>.|TRBD1|TRBV6-5|TRBJ2-2
TGTGCCAGCAGTTTCGGGACAGGGTATCTCGGGGAGCTGTTTTTT
CASSFGTGYLGELFF
>.|.|TRBV6-1|TRBJ1-5
TGTGCCAGCAGTGACACCTATAGCAATCAGCCCCAGCATTTT
CASSDTYSNQPQHF
>.|.|TRBV10-2|TRBJ1-1
TGCGCCAGCAGTTGGGGGGAGACTGAAGCTTTCTTT
CASSWGETEAFF